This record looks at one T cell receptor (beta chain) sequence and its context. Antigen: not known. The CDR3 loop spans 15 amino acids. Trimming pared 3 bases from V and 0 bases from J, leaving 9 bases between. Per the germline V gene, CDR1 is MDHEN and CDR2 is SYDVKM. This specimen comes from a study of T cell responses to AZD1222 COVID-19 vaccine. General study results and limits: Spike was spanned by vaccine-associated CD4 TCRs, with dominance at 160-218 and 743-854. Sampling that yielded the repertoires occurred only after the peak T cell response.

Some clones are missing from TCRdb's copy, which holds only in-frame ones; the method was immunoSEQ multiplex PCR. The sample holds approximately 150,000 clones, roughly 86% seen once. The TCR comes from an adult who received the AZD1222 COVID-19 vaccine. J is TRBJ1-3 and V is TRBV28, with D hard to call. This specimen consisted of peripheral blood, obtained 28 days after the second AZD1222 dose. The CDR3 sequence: CASSLTLISGNTIYF. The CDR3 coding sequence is TGTGCCAGCAGTTTGACACTGATCTCTGGAAACACCATATATTTT.